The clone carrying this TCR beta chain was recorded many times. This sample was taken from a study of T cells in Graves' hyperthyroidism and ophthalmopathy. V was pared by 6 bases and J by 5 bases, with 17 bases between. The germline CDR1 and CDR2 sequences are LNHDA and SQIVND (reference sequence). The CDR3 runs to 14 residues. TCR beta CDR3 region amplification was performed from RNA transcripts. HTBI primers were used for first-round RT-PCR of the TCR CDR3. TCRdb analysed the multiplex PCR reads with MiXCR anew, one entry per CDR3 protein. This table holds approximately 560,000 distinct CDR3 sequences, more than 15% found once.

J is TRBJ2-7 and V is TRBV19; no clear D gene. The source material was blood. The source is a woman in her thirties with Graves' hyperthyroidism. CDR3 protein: CASSSEGWYDEQYF. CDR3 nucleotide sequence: TGTGCCAGTAGCTCCGAAGGGTGGTACGACGAGCAGTACTTC.